This record covers a single TCR beta chain. The data were obtained in a study of blood T cell repertoires in COVID-19. Overall study context: PBMCs, B-cell-depleted T cells, or T cells were the source of the cDNA or gDNA that made up the material.

In the source study's methods: By means of reference gene primer amplification, nucleated cell counts were estimated. Clones were sequenced by immunoSEQ multiplex PCR, and TCRdb holds only the in-frame ones, with some missing. V and J calls and clone size are copied from that table; D and trimming were computed from the DNA. The sample has some 190,000 clones, 80% to 85% seen once; the top ten hold 3% to 3.5%. Germline V CDR1 and CDR2: SGDLS, YYNGEE. V gave up 4 bases and J gave up 10 bases, with 9 bases separating them. The CDR3 covers 12 residues. Individuals drawn from 20 to 25 US areas were about 18 to 100 years old.

This sequence joins TRBV9 and TRBJ1-6; D is possibly TRBD1 (6 bases). The sequencing input was PBMCs or T cells enriched from blood (not recorded which). This TCR came from a woman aged 25 to 39 who had been exposed to COVID-19. The CDR3 spells CASSSGASPLHF. The CDR3 nucleotides are TGTGCCAGCAGCTCAGGGGCCTCACCCCTCCACTTT.